This section outlines one TCR beta chain sequence together with its context. What this receptor recognizes is not known. There are no base qualities to consult, and no much larger clone falls within one base. This specimen belongs to a study of blood T cell repertoires in COVID-19 (TCRdb year 2020). A note on the overall study: Samples covering the acute and convalescent phases of COVID-19 were provided by collaborators in the United States, Italy and Spain. Subjects who had been exposed to COVID-19, were actively infected with it, or had recovered from it provided the deeply sampled blood TCRbeta repertoires that made up the dataset. The prospective study material was composed of cDNA or gDNA derived from T cells, B-cell-depleted T cells, or PBMCs. Where HLA class I and class II types were available, the types were taken from metadata supplied by the sample provider, not from assay-based typing. A freely available public database, intended as a resource for researchers studying the immune response to SARS-CoV-2, is where the repertoires were released. The samples were drawn from the first 160 participants of the ongoing ImmuneRACE study and from some 1,300 subjects provided by 6 global collaborators. Nearly every sample came with metadata listing a de-identified subject ID, COVID-19 status, age in years and sex.

Study-wide findings and limitations: The quantity of clinical and demographic metadata differed by source and by participant and was supplied without curation.

In Seattle, one collaborating source enrolled patients while the infection was active and tracked those patients longitudinally over the course of disease. Collaborating institutions collected whole blood in K2EDTA tubes following their own protocols. For TCRbeta analysis, collaborators shipped samples in one of three forms: frozen whole blood, isolated PBMCs, or DNA extracted from either of those sample types. The CDR3, from cysteine to phenylalanine, totals 14 residues. This entry keeps only the CDR3 DNA: 42 bases, framed from base 1. Deletion took 3 bases off V and 4 bases off J, with a span of 13 bases between the germline ends. Based on the germline V gene (reference sequence), the CDR1 and CDR2 sequences are DFQATT and SNEGSKA. The immunoSEQ Assay, a bias-controlled multiplex PCR, was used to amplify TCRbeta CDR3 regions from genomic DNA. The authors processed their data as follows. The number of nucleated cells in each sample was estimated by amplification of reference gene primers within the assay. To quantify the absolute abundance of each unique TCRbeta CDR3 rearrangement, sequence reads were collapsed and filtered. For each sample, productive Simpson clonality was calculated as the square root of Simpson's diversity index over productive rearrangements. This is the immuneACCESS table as TCRdb keeps it, with only in-frame sequences that have V and J called. A part of the clones is gone; compared with another copy, unresolved V genes explain less than half, and the rest is unexplained. That table gives V, J and clone size, and the DNA gave D and trimming. For this sample the table gives around 370,000 clones, of which around 86% were detected only once. The ten largest clones capture around 6% of the sample.

The sequence was obtained from a woman aged 50 to 60 with COVID-19, enrolled during active disease. The sequenced material came from peripheral blood. The rearrangement combines TRBV20-1 with TRBJ2-1; TRBD2 is a possible D gene, resting on 6 matching bases. The CDR3 amino acid sequence is: CSASGSGGYNEQFF. The nucleotide sequence reads as follows: TGCAGTGCTAGTGGGTCCGGGGGATACAATGAGCAGTTCTTC.